This T cell receptor (beta chain) was identified in a study of blood T cell repertoires in COVID-19. Study details: T cells, B-cell-depleted T cells, or PBMCs provided the cDNA or gDNA that served as material.

The method was immunoSEQ multiplex PCR; TCRdb's version includes in-frame clones alone and lacks a portion of them. The table lists 86,000 or so clones, 75% to 95% of them singletons. The trim removed 6 bases at V and 5 bases at J, leaving 8 bases unmatched. Germline V gene sequence: CDR1 SEHNR, CDR2 FQNEAQ (reference sequence). CDR3 length equals 14 residues. The receptor comes from a woman between 50 and 59 years old in a cohort sampled during active COVID-19. This chain links TRBV7-9 with TRBJ2-5, with 8 bases fitting TRBD2. Sequencing was done on a sample of peripheral blood. The CDR3 loop is CASSSGLGFETQYF. The CDR3 nucleotides are TGTGCCAGCAGTTCGGGACTAGGTTTTGAGACCCAGTACTTC.